Shown below are 3 T cell receptor beta chains from a single sample sequenced in a study of blood T cell repertoires in COVID-19. Libraries were prepared by immunoSEQ multiplex PCR; TCRdb keeps only in-frame clonotypes and omits some of them. This table holds around 80,000 clones, almost 85% found once. Specimen: peripheral blood. The receptors were gathered from a man older than 75 with acute or convalescent COVID-19.

The V gene is TRBV7-2, the J gene TRBJ1-5, with D possibly matching TRBD1 (5 bases). Germline V gene data show CDR1 as SGHTA and CDR2 as FQGNSA. The CDR3 length is 13 residues. Trimming removed 4 bases at V and 3 bases at J, with 7 bases between. For the CDR3, the DNA is TGTGCCAGCAGCTACAGGATCAATCAGCCCCAGCATTTT. Translated: CASSYRINQPQHF.

This rearrangement joins TRBV6-6 to TRBJ1-1; D might be TRBD1 (5 bases). V shed 0 bases and J shed 3 bases, with 11 bases lying between them. Per the germline V gene, CDR1 is MNHNY and CDR2 is SVGAGI (reference sequence). This CDR3 is built from 15 residues. CDR3 bases: TGTGCCAGCAGTTACTCAAGCCAGGGATACACTGAAGCTTTCTTT. Protein: CASSYSSQGYTEAFF.

This clone appeared a few times. The V call is TRBV12-3 or TRBV12-4, the J call TRBJ1-5; D is uncertain. V shed 6 bases and J shed 9 bases, with 9 bases lying between them. This CDR3 is 11 amino acids long. CDR3 DNA: TGTGCCAGCAGCAAGACGGGGCCCCAGCATTTT. This gives the protein CASSKTGPQHF.